This T cell receptor beta chain emerged from a study of T-cell memory formation after mild COVID-19. In TCRdb, the 5' RACE reads were re-called with MiXCR into one record per CDR3 protein. The sample yields 350,000 to 500,000 distinct CDR3 sequences, roughly 17% seen once. Looked up from germline, CDR1 is SNHLY and CDR2 is FYNNEI. The V gene end was trimmed by 10 bases and the J gene end by 6 bases; junction bases not matched to a gene: 14. The CDR3 has 15 amino acids. The J gene is TRBJ2-2, the V gene TRBV2; 7 bases are a match to TRBD1. The sequencing input was PBMCs or a T cell subset sorted from them (not recorded which). The sequence derives from a man between 18 and 29 years old who had mild COVID-19 (a few samples of this study predate the infection). Cell type and time point are not known. The CDR3: CATNVAGGMSGELFF. As DNA, the CDR3 is TGTGCCACCAATGTCGCAGGGGGTATGTCCGGGGAGCTGTTTTTT.